This T cell receptor (beta chain) was retrieved from a study of blood T cell repertoires in COVID-19. Across the whole study: Sources were T cells, B-cell-depleted T cells, or PBMCs; the material itself was cDNA or gDNA.

The CDR3 covers 15 residues. Trimming took 4 bases from V and 4 from J, leaving 16 bases between them. Germline values: CDR1 SNHLY, CDR2 FYNNEI. Original data processing: Quantification of nucleated cells was approximated via reference gene primer amplification. The repertoire was sequenced with immunoSEQ multiplex PCR; TCRdb's copy has only in-frame clones and lacks some. That table gives V, J and clone size, and the DNA gave D and trimming. The sample carries approximately 50,000 clones, about 82% recorded once. This receptor was obtained from a human donor in a cohort sampled during active COVID-19. The V gene is TRBV2, the J gene TRBJ1-1; maybe TRBD1 (5 bases). The sequenced material came from peripheral blood. The CDR3 loop is CASSATSGSPTEAFF. In DNA, the CDR3 is TGTGCCAGCAGTGCGACGTCAGGGTCGCCCACTGAAGCTTTCTTT.